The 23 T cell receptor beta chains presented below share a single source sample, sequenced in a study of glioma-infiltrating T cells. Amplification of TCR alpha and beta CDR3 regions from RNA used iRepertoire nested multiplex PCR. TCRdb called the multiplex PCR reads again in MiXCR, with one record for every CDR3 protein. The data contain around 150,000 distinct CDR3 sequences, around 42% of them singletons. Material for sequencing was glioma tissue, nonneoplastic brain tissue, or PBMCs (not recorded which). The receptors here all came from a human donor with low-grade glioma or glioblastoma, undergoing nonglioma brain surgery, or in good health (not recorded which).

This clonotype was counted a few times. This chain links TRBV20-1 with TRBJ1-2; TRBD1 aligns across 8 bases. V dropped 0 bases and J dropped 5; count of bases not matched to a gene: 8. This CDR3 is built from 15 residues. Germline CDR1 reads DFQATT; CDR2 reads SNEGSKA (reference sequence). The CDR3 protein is CSARDLQGAWYGYTF. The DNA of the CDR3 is TGCAGTGCTAGAGATCTCCAGGGGGCCTGGTATGGCTACACCTTC.

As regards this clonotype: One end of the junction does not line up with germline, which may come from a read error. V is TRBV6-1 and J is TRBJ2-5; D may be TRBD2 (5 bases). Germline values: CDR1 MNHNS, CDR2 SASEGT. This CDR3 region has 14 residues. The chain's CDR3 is CASSSGSVGETKYF. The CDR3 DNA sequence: TGTGCCAGCAGCTCAGGATCCGTCGGGGAGACCAAGTACTTC.

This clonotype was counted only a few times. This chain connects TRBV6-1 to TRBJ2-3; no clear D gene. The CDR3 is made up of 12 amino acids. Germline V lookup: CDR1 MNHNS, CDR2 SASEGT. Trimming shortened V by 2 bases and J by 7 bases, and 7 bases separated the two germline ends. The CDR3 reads CASSELRNTQYF. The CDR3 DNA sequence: TGTGCCAGCAGTGAACTGCGGAATACGCAGTATTTT.

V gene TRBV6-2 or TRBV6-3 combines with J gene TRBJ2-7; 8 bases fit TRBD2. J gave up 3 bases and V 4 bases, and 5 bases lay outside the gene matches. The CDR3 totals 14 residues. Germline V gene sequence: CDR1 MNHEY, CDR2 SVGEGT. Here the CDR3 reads CASSSATSVYEQYF. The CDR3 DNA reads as TGTGCCAGCAGTTCCGCGACTAGCGTCTACGAGCAGTACTTC.

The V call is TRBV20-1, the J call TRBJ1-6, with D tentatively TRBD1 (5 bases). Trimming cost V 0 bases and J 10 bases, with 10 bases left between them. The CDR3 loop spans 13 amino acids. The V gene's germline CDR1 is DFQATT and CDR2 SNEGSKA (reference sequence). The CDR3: CSARDWGESPLHF. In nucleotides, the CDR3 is TGCAGTGCTAGAGATTGGGGGGAATCACCCCTCCACTTT.

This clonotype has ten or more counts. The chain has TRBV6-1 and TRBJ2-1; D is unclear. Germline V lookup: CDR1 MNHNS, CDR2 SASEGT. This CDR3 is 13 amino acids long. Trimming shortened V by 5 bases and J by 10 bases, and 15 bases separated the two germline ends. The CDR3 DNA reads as TGTGCCAGCAGTCTCACCTGGACCGGAGAGCAGTTCTTC. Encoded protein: CASSLTWTGEQFF.

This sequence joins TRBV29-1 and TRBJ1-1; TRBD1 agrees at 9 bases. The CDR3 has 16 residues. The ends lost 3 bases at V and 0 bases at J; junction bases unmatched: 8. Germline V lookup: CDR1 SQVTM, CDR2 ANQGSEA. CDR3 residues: CSVDRIRDRVNTEAFF. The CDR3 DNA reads TGCAGCGTTGACAGAATAAGGGACAGGGTGAACACTGAAGCTTTCTTT.

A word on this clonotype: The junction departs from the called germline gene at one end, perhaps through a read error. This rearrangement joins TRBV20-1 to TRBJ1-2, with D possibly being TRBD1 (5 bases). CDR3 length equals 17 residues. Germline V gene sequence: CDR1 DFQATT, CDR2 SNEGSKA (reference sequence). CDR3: CSPSTGTPSGEVHGYTF. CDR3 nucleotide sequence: TGCAGTCCTAGTACCGGGACCCCCTCGGGGGAGGTGCATGGCTACACCTTC.

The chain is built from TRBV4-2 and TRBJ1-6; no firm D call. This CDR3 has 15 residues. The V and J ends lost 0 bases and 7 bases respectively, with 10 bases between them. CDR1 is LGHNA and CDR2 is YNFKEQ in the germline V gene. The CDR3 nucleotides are TGTGCCAGCAGCCAAGAAAGTACAATCAATTCACCCCTCCACTTT. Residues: CASSQESTINSPLHF.

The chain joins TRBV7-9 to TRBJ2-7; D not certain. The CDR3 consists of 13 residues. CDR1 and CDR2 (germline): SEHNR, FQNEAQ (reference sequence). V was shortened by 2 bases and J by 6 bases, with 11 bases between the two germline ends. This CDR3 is CASSLKNLGEQYF. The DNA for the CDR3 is TGTGCCAGCAGCTTAAAGAATCTGGGCGAGCAGTACTTC. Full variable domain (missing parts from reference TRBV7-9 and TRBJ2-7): DTGVSQNPRHKITKRGQNVTFRCDPISEHNRLYWYRQTLGQGPEFLTYFQNEAQLEKSRLLSDRFSAERPKGSFSTLEIQRTEQGDSAMYLCASSLKNLGEQYFGPGTRLTVT.

The CDR3 DNA reads TGTGCCAGCAACTACCCGGCTCGAAGGGCGACCCAGTACTTC. Encoded protein: CASNYPARRATQYF. The chain carries TRBV7-2 and TRBJ2-5; no firm D call. The germline gives CDR1 SGHTA, CDR2 FQGNSA. V lost 7 bases and J 7 bases, leaving 19 bases between the germline ends. This CDR3 is 14 amino acids long.

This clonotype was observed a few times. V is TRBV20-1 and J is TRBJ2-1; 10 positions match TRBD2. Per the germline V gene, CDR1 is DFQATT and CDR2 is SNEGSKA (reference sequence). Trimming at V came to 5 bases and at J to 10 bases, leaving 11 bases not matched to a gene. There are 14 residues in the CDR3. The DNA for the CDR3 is TGCAGTGCTCCCCGGGCTAGCGGGAGTAGAGAGCAGTTCTTC. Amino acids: CSAPRASGSREQFF.

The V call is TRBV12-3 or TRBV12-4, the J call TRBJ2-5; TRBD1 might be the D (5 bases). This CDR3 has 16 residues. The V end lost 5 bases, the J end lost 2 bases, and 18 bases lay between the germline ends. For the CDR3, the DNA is TGTGCCAGCAGTCCCGCTAGGGGTCGTTTACAAGAGACCCAGTACTTC. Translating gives CASSPARGRLQETQYF.

DNA for the CDR3: TGTGCCAGCAGCTTAGGCAGGGAGGTTTACAATGAGCAGTTCTTC. It specifies CASSLGREVYNEQFF. The chain uses TRBV7-9 and TRBJ2-1; D might be TRBD2 (6 bases). Between the trimmed V and J ends, which lost 1 base and 4 bases, there was a span of 11 bases. The CDR3 has 15 amino acids. CDR1 is SEHNR and CDR2 is FQNEAQ in the germline V gene (reference sequence).

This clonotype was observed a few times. CDR3 in DNA: TGTGCCAGCAGTGCGATGGACATGAACACTGAAGCTTTCTTT. Its translation: CASSAMDMNTEAFF. The rearrangement joins TRBV6-1 to TRBJ1-1, with a possible D match to TRBD1 (5 bases). This CDR3 has 14 amino acids. Germline CDR1 reads MNHNS; CDR2 reads SASEGT. V shed 4 bases and J shed 0 bases, with 9 bases lying between them.

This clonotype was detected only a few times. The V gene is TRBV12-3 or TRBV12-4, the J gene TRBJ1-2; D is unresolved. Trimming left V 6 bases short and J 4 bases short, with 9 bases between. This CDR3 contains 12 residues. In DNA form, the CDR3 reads TGTGCCAGCAGCGACGACGTCTATGGCTACACCTTC. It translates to CASSDDVYGYTF.

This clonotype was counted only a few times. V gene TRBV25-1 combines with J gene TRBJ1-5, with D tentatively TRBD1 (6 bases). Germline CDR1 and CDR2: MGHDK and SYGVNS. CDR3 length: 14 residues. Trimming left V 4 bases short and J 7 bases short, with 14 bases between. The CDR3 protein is CASSGYREEQPQHF. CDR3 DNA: TGTGCCAGCAGTGGCTACAGGGAGGAACAGCCCCAGCATTTT.

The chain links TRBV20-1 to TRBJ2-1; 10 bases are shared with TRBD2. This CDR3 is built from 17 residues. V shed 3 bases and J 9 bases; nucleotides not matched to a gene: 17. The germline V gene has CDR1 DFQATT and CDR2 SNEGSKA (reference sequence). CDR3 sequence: CSASRIEREGSAGEQFF. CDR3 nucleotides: TGCAGTGCTAGCCGAATTGAGCGGGAGGGGAGTGCCGGTGAGCAGTTCTTC.

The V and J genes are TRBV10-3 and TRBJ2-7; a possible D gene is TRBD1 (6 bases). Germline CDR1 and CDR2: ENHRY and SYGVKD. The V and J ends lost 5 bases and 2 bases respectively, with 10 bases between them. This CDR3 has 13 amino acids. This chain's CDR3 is CAISRTATYEQYF. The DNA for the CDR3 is TGTGCCATCAGTCGGACAGCTACCTACGAGCAGTACTTC.

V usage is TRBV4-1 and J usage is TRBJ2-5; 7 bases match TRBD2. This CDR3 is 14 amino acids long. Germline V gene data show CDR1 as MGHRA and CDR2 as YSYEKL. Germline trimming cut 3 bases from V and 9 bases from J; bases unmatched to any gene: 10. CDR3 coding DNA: TGCGCCAGCAGCCAGGGGGGGACCAACGGGGCCCAGTACTTC. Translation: CASSQGGTNGAQYF.

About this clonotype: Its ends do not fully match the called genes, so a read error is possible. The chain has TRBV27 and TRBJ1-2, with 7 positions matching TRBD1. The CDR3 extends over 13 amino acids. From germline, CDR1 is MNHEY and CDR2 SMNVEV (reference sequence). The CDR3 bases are TGTTCCAGCAGTAGGGGGCTCAACTATGGCTACACCTTC. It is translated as CSSSRGLNYGYTF.

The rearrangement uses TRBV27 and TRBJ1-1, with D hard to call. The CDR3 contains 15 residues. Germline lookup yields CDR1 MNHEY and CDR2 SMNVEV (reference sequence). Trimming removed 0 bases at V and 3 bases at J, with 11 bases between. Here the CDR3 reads CASSLSRASDTEAFF. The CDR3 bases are TGTGCCAGCAGTTTATCCCGGGCGTCGGACACTGAAGCTTTCTTT.

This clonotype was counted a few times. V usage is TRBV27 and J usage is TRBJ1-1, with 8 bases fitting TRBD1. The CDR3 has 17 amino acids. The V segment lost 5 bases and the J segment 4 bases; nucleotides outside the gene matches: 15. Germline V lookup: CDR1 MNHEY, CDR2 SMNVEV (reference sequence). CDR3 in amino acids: CASSPYFDRGRGTEAFF. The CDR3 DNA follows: TGTGCCAGCAGTCCATACTTCGACAGGGGCCGAGGCACTGAAGCTTTCTTT.